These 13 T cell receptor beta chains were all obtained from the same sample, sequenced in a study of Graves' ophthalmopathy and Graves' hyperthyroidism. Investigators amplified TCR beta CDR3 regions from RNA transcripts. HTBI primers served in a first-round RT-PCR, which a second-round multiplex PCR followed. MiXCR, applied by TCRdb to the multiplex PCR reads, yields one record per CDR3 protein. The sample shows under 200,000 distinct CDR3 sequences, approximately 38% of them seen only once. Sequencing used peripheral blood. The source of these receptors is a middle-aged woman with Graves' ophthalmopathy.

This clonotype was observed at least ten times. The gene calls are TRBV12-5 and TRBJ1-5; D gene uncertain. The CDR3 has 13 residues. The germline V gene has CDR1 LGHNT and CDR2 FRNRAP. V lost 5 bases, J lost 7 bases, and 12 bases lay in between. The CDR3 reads CASGRDLYQPQHF. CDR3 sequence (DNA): TGTGCTAGTGGTCGGGATCTTTACCAGCCCCAGCATTTT.

CDR3 sequence: CATLATGTGVHEQYF. CDR3 DNA sequence: TGTGCCACCCTCGCCACCGGGACAGGGGTCCACGAGCAGTACTTC. The chain has TRBV28 and TRBJ2-7; TRBD1 matches at 10 bases. The CDR3 has 15 residues. Trimming at V came to 10 bases and at J to 5 bases, leaving 14 bases not matched to a gene. Germline V CDR1 and CDR2: MDHEN, SYDVKM.

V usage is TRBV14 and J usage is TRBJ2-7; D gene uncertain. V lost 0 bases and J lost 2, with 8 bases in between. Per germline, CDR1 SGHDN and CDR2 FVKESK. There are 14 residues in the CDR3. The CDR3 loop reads CASSQERYTYEQYF. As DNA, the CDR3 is TGTGCCAGCAGCCAAGAGAGGTACACCTACGAGCAGTACTTC.

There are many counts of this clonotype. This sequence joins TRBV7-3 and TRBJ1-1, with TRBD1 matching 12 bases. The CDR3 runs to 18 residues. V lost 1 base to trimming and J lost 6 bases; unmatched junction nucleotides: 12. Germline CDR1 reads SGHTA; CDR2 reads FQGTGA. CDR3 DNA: TGTGCCAGCAGCTTAAATTGTTTCTGTAGGGACAGGGGGCCTGAAGCTTTCTTT. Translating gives CASSLNCFCRDRGPEAFF. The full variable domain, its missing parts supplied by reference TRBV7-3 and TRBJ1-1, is GAGVSQTPSNKVTEKGKYVELRCDPISGHTALYWYRQSLGQGPEFLIYFQGTGAADDSGLPNDRFFAVRPEGSVSTLKIQRTERGDSAVYLCASSLNCFCRDRGPEAFFGQGTRLTVV.

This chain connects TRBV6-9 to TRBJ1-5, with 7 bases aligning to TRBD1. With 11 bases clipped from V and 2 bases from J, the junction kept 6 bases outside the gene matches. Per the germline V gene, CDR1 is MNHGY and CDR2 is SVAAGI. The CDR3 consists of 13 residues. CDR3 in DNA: TGTGCCGGGAAACAGGGGCGCAATCAGCCCCAGCATTTT. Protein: CAGKQGRNQPQHF.

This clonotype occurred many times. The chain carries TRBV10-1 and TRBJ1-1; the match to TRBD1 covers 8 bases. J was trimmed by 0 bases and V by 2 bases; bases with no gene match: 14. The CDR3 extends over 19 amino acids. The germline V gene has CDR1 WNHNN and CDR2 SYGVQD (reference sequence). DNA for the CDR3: TGCGCCAGCAGTGAGGTTCCCTCGGACAGGGTATCGATGAACACTGAAGCTTTCTTT. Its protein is CASSEVPSDRVSMNTEAFF.

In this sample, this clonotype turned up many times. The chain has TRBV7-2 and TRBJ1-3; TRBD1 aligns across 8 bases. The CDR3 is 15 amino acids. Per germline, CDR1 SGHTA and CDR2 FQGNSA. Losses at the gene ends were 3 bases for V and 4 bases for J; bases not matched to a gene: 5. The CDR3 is CASSFGQGRGNTIYF. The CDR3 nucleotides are TGTGCCAGCAGCTTCGGACAGGGTCGCGGAAACACCATATATTTT.

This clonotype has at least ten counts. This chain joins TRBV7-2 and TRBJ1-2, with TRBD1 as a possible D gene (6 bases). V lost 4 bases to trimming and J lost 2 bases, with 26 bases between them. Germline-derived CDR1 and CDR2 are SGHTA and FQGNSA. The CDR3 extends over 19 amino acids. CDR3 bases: TGTGCCAGCAGCTCGGGGCGGGGGGACAACTCTCGTCCCAACTATGGCTACACCTTC. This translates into CASSSGRGDNSRPNYGYTF.

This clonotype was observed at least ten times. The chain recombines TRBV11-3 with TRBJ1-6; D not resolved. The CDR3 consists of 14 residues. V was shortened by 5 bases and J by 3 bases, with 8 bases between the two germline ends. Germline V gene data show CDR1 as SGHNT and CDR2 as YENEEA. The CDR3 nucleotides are TGTGCCAGCAGCCGTGTCAGCTATAATTCACCCCTCCACTTT. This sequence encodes CASSRVSYNSPLHF.

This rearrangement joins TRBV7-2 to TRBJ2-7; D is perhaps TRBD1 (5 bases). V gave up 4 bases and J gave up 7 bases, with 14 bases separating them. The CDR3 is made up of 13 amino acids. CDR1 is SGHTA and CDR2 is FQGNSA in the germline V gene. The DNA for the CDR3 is TGTGCCAGCAGCTCCCAGGGCTTCGGGGAGCAGTACTTC. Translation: CASSSQGFGEQYF.

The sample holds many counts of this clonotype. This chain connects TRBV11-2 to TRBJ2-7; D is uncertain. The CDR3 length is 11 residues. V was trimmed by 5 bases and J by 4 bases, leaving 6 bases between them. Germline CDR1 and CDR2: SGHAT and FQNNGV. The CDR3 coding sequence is TGTGCCAGCAGCCCAGAATACGAGCAGTACTTC. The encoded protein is CASSPEYEQYF.

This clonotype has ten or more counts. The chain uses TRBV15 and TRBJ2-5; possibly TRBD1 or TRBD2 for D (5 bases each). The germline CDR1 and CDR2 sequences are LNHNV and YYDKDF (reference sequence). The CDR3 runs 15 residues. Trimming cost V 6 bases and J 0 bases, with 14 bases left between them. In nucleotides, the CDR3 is TGTGCCACCAGTTGGGGGATCAGCGACCAAGAGACCCAGTACTTC. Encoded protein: CATSWGISDQETQYF.

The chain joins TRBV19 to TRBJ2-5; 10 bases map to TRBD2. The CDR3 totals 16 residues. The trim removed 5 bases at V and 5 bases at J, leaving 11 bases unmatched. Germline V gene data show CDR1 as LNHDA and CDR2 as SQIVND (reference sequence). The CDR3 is CASSVEAGGLDETQYF. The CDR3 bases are TGTGCCAGTAGTGTGGAAGCGGGAGGGCTTGACGAGACCCAGTACTTC.